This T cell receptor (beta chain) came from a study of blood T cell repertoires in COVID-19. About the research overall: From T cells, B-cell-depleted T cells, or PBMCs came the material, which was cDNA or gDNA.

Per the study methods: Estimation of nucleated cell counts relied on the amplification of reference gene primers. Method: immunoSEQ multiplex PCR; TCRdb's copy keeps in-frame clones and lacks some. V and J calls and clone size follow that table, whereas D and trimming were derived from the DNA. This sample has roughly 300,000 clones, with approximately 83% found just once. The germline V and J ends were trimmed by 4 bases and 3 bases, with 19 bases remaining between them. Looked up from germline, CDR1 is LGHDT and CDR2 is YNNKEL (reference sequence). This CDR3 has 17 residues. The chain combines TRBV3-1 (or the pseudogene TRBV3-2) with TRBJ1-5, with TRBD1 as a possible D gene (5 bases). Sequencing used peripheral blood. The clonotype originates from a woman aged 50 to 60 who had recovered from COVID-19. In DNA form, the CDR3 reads TGTGCCAGCAGCCGTGATCTGGGAGGGGTCAACAATCAGCCCCAGCATTTT. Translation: CASSRDLGGVNNQPQHF.